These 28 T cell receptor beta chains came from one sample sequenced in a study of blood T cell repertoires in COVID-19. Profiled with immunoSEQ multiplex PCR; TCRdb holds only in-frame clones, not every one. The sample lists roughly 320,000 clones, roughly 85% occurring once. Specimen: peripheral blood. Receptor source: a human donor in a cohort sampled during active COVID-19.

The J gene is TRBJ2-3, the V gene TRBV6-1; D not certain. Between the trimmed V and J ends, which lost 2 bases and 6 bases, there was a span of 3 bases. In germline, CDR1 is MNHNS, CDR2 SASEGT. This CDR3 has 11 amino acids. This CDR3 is CASSELDTQYF. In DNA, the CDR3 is TGTGCCAGCAGTGAACTTGATACGCAGTATTTT.

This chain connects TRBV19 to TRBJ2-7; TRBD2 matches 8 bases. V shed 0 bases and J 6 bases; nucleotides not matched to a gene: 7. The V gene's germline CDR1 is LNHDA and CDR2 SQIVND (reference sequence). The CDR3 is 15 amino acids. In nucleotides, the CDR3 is TGTGCCAGTAGTATAGATGGAAGCGGGGGCCCCGAGCAGTACTTC. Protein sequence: CASSIDGSGGPEQYF. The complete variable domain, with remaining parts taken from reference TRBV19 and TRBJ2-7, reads DGGITQSPKYLFRKEGQNVTLSCEQNLNHDAMYWYRQDPGQGLRLIYYSQIVNDFQKGDIAEGYSVSREKKESFPLTVTSAQKNPTAFYLCASSIDGSGGPEQYFGPGTRLTVT.

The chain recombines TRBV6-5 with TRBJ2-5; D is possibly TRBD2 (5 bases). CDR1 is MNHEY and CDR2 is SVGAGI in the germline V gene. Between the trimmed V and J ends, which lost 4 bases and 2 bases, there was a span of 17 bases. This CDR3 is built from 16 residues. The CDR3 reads CASSSPGSTQQETQYF. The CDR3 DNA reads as TGTGCCAGCAGTTCCCCGGGATCCACGCAACAAGAGACCCAGTACTTC.

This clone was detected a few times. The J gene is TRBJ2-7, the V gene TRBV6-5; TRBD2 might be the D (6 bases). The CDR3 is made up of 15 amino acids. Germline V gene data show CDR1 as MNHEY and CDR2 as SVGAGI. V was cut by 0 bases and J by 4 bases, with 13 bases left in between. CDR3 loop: CASSYSLPSVYEQYF. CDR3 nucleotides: TGTGCCAGCAGTTACTCGTTGCCTAGCGTGTACGAGCAGTACTTC.

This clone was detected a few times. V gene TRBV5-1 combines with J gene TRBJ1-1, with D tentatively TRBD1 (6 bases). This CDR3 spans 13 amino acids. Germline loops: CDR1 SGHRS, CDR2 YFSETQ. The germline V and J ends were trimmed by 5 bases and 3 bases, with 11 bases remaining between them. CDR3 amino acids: CASRGRGDTEAFF. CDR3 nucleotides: TGCGCCAGCAGAGGCAGGGGTGACACTGAAGCTTTCTTT.

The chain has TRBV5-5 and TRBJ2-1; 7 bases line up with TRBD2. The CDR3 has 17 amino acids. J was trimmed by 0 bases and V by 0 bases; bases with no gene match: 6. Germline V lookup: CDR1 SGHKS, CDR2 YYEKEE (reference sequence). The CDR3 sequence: CASSLAGGRPSYNEQFF. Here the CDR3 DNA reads TGTGCCAGCAGCTTGGCGGGGGGACGACCCTCCTACAATGAGCAGTTCTTC. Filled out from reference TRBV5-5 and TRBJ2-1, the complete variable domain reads DAGVTQSPTHLIKTRGQQVTLRCSPISGHKSVSWYQQVLGQGPQFIFQYYEKEERGRGNFPDRFSARQFPNYSSELNVNALLLGDSALYLCASSLAGGRPSYNEQFFGPGTRLTVL.

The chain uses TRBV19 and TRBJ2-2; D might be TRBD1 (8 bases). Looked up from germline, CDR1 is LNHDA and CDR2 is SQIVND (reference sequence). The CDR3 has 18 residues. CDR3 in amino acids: CATGGQGNPSANTGELFF. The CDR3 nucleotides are TGTGCAACGGGAGGACAGGGCAACCCCTCCGCGAACACCGGGGAGCTGTTTTTT.

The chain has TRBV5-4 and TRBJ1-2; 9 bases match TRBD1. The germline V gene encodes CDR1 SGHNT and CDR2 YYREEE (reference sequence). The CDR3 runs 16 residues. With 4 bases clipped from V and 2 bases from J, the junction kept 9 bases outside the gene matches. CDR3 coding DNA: TGTGCCAGCAGCCCGGACAGGGGAATAATGAACTATGGCTACACCTTC. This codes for CASSPDRGIMNYGYTF.

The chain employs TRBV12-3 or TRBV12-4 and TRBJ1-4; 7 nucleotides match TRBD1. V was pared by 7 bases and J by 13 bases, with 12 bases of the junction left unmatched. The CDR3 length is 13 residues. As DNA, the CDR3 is TGTGCCAGCACCCTCGCCGAGACAGGGCGACTGTTTTTT. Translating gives CASTLAETGRLFF.

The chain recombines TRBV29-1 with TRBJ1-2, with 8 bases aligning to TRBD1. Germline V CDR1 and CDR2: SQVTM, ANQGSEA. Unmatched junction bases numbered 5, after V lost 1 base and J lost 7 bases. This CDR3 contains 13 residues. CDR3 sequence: CSVEGTGSVGYTF. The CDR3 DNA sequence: TGCAGCGTTGAAGGGACAGGGTCGGTTGGCTACACCTTC.

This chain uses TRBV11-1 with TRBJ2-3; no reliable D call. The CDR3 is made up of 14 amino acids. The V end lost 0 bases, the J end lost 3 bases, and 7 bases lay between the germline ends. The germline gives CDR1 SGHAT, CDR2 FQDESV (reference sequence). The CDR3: CASSLAQLTDTQYF. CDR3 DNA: TGTGCCAGCAGCTTAGCGCAGTTAACAGATACGCAGTATTTT.

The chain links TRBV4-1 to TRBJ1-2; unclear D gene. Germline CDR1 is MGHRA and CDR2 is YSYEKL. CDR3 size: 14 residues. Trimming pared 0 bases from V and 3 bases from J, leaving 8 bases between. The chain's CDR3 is CASSQETRYYGYTF. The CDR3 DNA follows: TGCGCCAGCAGCCAAGAAACCAGGTACTATGGCTACACCTTC.

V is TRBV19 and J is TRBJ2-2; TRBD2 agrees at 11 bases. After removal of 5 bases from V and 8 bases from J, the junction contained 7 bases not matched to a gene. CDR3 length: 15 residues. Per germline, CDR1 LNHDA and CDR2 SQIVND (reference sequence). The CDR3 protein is CASSSTSGERGELFF. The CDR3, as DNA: TGTGCCAGTAGTTCGACTAGCGGGGAAAGGGGGGAGCTGTTTTTT.

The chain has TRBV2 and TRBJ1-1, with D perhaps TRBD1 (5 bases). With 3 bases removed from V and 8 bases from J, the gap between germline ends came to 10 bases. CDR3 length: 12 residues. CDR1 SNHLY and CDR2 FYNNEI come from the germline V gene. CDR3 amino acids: CASSEDRTEAFF. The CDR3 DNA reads TGTGCCAGCAGTGAGGATCGGACAGAAGCTTTCTTT.

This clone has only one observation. The CDR3 sequence: CASSTNRGQTEAFF. The CDR3 DNA reads TGTGCCAGTAGTACAAACAGGGGGCAGACTGAAGCTTTCTTT. The chain has TRBV19 and TRBJ1-1; 9 bases fit TRBD1. The germline CDR1 and CDR2 sequences are LNHDA and SQIVND (reference sequence). The trim removed 4 bases at V and 5 bases at J, leaving 5 bases unmatched. This CDR3 spans 14 amino acids.

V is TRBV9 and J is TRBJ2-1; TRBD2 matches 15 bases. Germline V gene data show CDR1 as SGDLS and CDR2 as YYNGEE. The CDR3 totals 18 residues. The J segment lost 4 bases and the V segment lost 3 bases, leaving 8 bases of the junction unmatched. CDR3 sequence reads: CASSAIGLAGGRYNEQFF. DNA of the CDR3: TGTGCCAGCAGCGCCATCGGACTAGCGGGGGGGCGGTACAATGAGCAGTTCTTC.

The CDR3 sequence is CAWGSDTPGNGYTF. CDR3 nucleotide sequence: TGTGCCTGGGGGTCGGACACCCCCGGCAATGGCTACACCTTC. This chain connects TRBV30 to TRBJ1-2, with D perhaps TRBD1 (5 bases). The V end was cut by 5 bases, the J end by 6 bases, with 19 bases between. Germline V CDR1 and CDR2: GTSNPN, SVGIG (reference sequence). CDR3 length equals 14 residues.

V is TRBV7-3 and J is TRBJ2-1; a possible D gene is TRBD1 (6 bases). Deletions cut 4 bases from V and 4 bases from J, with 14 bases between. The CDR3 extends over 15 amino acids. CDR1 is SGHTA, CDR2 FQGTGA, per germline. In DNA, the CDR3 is TGTGCCAGCAGCTCCCGACAGGAGAAATACAATGAGCAGTTCTTC. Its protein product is CASSSRQEKYNEQFF.

CDR3 nucleotide sequence: TGTGCCAGCAGCCCCGGAGGGTACACCGGGGAGCTGTTTTTT. Amino acids: CASSPGGYTGELFF. The rearrangement joins TRBV3-1 (or the pseudogene TRBV3-2) to TRBJ2-2; weak D call: TRBD2 (6 bases). Germline CDR1 LGHDT, CDR2 YNNKEL (reference sequence). CDR3 length: 14 residues. Trimming left V 4 bases short and J 3 bases short, with 9 bases between.

CDR3 in amino acids: CSAGSGGEQFF. The CDR3 DNA follows: TGCAGTGCTGGGAGCGGTGGTGAGCAGTTCTTC. This chain connects TRBV20-1 to TRBJ2-1, with D tentatively TRBD2 (5 bases). The CDR3 consists of 11 residues. V lost 5 bases and J 9 bases, leaving 11 bases between the germline ends. Germline V CDR1 and CDR2: DFQATT, SNEGSKA (reference sequence).

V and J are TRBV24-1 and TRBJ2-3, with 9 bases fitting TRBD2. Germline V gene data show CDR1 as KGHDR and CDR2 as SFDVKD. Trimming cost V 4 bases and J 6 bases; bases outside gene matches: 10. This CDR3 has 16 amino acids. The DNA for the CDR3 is TGTGCCACCAGTGAGGACGGGACTAGCAAGAGGGATACGCAGTATTTT. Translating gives CATSEDGTSKRDTQYF.

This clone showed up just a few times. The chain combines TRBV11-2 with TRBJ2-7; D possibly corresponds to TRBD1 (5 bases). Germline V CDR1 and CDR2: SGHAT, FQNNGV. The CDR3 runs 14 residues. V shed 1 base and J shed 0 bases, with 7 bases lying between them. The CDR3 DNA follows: TGTGCCAGCAGCTTAGGGGGCGGCTCCTACGAGCAGTACTTC. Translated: CASSLGGGSYEQYF.

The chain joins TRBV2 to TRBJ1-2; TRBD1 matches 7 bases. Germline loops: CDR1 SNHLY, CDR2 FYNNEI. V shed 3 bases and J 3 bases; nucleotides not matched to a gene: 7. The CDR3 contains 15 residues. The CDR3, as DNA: TGTGCCAGCAGTGACGGGGGACAGACCCACTATGGCTACACCTTC. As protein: CASSDGGQTHYGYTF.

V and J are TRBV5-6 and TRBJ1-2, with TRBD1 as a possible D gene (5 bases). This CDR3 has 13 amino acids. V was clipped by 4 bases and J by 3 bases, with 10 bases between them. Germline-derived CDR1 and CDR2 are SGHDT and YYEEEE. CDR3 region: CASSLDSYYGYTF. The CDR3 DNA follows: TGTGCCAGCAGCCTCGACAGTTACTATGGCTACACCTTC.

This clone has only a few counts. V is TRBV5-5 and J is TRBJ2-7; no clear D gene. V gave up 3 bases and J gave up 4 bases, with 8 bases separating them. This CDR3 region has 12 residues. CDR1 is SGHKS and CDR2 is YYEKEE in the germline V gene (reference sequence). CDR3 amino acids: CASSWATYEQYF. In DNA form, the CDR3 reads TGTGCCAGCAGCTGGGCTACATACGAGCAGTACTTC.

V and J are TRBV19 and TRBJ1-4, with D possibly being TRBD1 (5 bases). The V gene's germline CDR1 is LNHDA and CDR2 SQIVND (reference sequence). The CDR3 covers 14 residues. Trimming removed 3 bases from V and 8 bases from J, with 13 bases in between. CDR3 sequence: CASSISGSGEKLFF. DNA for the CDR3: TGTGCCAGTAGTATCTCAGGGTCCGGGGAAAAACTGTTTTTT.

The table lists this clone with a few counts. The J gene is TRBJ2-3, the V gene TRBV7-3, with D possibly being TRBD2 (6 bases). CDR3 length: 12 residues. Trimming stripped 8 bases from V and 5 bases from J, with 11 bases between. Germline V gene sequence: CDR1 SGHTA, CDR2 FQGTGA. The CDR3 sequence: CASGGSGDTQYF. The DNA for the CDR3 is TGTGCCAGCGGGGGTAGCGGAGATACGCAGTATTTT.

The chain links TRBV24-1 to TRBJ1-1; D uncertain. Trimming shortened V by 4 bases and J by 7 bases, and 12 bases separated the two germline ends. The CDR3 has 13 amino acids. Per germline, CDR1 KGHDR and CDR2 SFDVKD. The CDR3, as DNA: TGTGCCACCAGTGAGAGTGAACGGTTTGAAGCTTTCTTT. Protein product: CATSESERFEAFF.